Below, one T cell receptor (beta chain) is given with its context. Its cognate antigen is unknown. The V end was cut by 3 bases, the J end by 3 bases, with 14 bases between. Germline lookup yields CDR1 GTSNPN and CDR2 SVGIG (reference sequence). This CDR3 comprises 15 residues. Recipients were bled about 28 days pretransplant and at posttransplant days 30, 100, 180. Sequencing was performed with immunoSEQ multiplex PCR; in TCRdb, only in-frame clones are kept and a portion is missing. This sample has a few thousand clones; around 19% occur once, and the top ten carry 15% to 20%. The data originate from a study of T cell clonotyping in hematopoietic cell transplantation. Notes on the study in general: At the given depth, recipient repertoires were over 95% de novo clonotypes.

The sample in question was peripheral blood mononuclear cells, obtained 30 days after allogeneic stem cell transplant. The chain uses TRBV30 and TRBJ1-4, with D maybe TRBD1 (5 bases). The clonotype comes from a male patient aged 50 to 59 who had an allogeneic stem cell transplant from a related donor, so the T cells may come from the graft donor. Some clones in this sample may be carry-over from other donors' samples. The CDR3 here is CAWSPGGGPNEKLFF. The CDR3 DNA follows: TGTGCCTGGAGCCCGGGGGGAGGGCCTAATGAAAAACTGTTTTTT.